The 5 T cell receptor beta chains reported below all come from one sample, sequenced in a study of CD8 T cells in ankylosing spondylitis (dated by TCRdb to 2016 to 2017). General study outcomes and caveats: A TCR beta motif of seven or eight highly homologous amino acid variants appeared characteristic of blood from ankylosing spondylitis patients.

The library relied on 5' RACE. The sample was run on an Illumina HiSeq 2500. Starting from the raw public reads, TCRdb applied fastp trimming at Q25, assembled clones with MiXCR and retained in-frame beta chains. Records with the same CDR3 protein are collapsed into one entry carrying the most frequent genes and DNA. The sample table lists a few hundred thousand distinct CDR3 sequences, around 24% of them with a count of one. The ten most abundant clones make up less than 20% of the sample. These receptors lack a known antigen. The sample was blood, either unsorted or a sorted T cell fraction (not recorded which). The receptor set was obtained from a male donor with ankylosing spondylitis.

The genes are TRBV4-2 and TRBJ2-4, with a possible D match to TRBD1 (5 bases). The CDR3 sequence is 15 residues long. From germline, CDR1 is LGHNA and CDR2 YNFKEQ. The germline V and J ends were trimmed by 0 bases and 6 bases, with 12 bases remaining between them. CDR3 protein: CASSQEGARANIQYF. For the CDR3, the DNA is TGTGCCAGCAGCCAAGAAGGGGCCAGGGCAAACATTCAGTACTTC.

In this sample, this clonotype turned up a few times. The chain is built from TRBV12-3 or TRBV12-4 and TRBJ2-1; 7 bases are shared with TRBD1. Losses at the gene ends were 8 bases for V and 7 bases for J; bases not matched to a gene: 11. The CDR3 extends over 14 amino acids. The CDR3 nucleotides are TGTGCCAGCGGGAGACAGGGTAATAAAAATGAGCAGTTCTTC. Residues: CASGRQGNKNEQFF.

The chain has TRBV15 and TRBJ2-5, with D hard to call. CDR3 length: 16 amino acids. Germline V gives CDR1 LNHNV, CDR2 YYDKDF (reference sequence). V was trimmed by 3 bases and J by 3 bases, leaving 17 bases between them. Here the CDR3 reads CATSSLGIDIKETQYF. CDR3 coding DNA: TGTGCCACCAGCAGCCTTGGGATAGATATCAAAGAGACCCAGTACTTC.

The J gene is TRBJ1-4, the V gene TRBV6-1; a weak D match, TRBD1 (5 bases). The germline V gene has CDR1 MNHNS and CDR2 SASEGT. The CDR3 is 14 residues long. V lost 7 bases to trimming and J lost 8 bases, with 17 bases between them. The CDR3 loop reads CASIQGRAREKLFF. In nucleotides, the CDR3 is TGTGCCAGCATCCAGGGCAGGGCGCGGGAAAAACTGTTTTTT.

The rearrangement links TRBV16 to TRBJ1-2; 10 bases agree with TRBD1. CDR3 length equals 15 residues. With 0 bases clipped from V and 5 bases from J, the junction kept 3 bases outside the gene matches. The germline gives CDR1 KGHSY, CDR2 FQNENV. Here the CDR3 reads CASSQSGTGVYGYTF. CDR3 nucleotides: TGTGCCAGCAGCCAATCCGGGACAGGGGTTTATGGCTACACCTTC.